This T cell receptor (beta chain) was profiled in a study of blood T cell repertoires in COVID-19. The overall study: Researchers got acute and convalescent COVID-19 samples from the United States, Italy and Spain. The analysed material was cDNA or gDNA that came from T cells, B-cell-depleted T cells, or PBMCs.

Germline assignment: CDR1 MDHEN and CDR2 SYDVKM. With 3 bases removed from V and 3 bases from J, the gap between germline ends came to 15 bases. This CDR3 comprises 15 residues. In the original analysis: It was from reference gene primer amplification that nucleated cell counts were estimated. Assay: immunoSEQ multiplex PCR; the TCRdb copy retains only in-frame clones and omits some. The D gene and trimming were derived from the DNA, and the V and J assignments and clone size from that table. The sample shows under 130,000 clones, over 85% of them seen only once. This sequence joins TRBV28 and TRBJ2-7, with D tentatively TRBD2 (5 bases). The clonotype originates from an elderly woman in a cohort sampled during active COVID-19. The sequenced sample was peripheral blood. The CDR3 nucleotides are TGTGCCAGCAGTTTTCCAGCGGAGCAAAACTACGAGCAGTACTTC. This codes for CASSFPAEQNYEQYF.